This T cell receptor beta chain is from a study of blood T cell repertoires in COVID-19. With 5 bases clipped from V and 2 bases from J, the junction kept 6 bases outside the gene matches. The CDR3 consists of 16 residues. Germline CDR1 and CDR2: SGHDN and FVKESK. Authors' analysis steps: Estimated nucleated cell counts came from reference gene primer amplification. Only in-frame clones appear in the TCRdb table, and some are missing; sequencing was by immunoSEQ multiplex PCR. The V and J calls and the clone size are those of that table, but D and trimming were determined from the DNA. The sample includes 250,000 or so clones, 80% to 90% of them seen just once.

The sequencing sample was made of PBMCs or T cells enriched from blood (not recorded which). This sequence originates from a woman aged 30 to 39 with acute COVID-19. The V gene is TRBV14, the J gene TRBJ2-7; 13 positions agree with TRBD2. The CDR3 is CASSKPGLAGTYEQYF. CDR3 sequence (DNA): TGTGCCAGCAGCAAGCCGGGACTAGCGGGAACCTACGAGCAGTACTTC.